This T cell receptor beta chain was captured in a study of CD8+CD57+ T cells in acquired aplastic anemia. TCR beta VDJ combinations and CDR3 sequences were profiled from genomic DNA. Each CDR3 protein gets one entry after TCRdb re-called the reads with MiXCR. Of hundreds of thousands of distinct CDR3 sequences in the sample, around 33% were seen once. As concerns this clonotype: The antigen is not known. The junction does not match germline at one end; this may be a read error.

By flow cytometry, patients selected for sequencing had shown an expansion of CD8+CD57+ cells. Study-level findings and limits: Between patients and controls, over 25 CD8+ CDR3 sequences were found in common.

This CDR3 contains 11 residues. CDR1 is SGHTA and CDR2 is FQGNSA in the germline V gene. This receptor was taken from a human donor with aplastic anemia. This chain links TRBV7-2 with TRBJ2-7, with 7 bases that match TRBD2. Sequencing used sorted CD4+, CD8+, or CD8+CD57+ T cells (not recorded which) from PBMCs. CDR3 region: CASRAGREQCF. CDR3 coding DNA: TGTGCCAGCAGGGCAGGGAGGGAGCAGTGCTTC. The variable domain in full, with the rest retrieved from reference TRBV7-2 and TRBJ2-7, is GAGVSQSPSNKVTEKGKDVELRCDPISGHTALYWYRQSLGQGLEFLIYFQGNSAPDKSGLPSDRFSAERTGGSVSTLTIQRTQQEDSAVYLCASRAGREQCFGPGTRLTVT.